This T cell receptor (beta chain) was identified during a study of shared clonotypes between healthy human individuals (dated by TCRdb to about 2020). A note on the overall study: A couple of women and a few men aged 18 to 49 years were included in the cohort. Between about 0.94 and 8.9 billion PBMCs per donor were obtained by leukapheresis. For each donor, three plates each were used for CD4 naive and CD4 memory, two plates were used for CD8 naive, and one plate was used for CD8 memory. Blood TCR repertoires of about 5 healthy adults were deeply sequenced to estimate repertoire size and the extent of clonotype sharing between individuals. To increase sequencing depth and limit assay-specific biases, different laboratories used diverse techniques to prepare libraries and sequence TCR repertoires.

Using the deep immunoSEQ assay, multiplex PCR amplified TCR CDR3 regions from genomic DNA. For each cell subset, the extracted genomic DNA was distributed evenly across all wells of several immunoSEQ 96-well plates, and each plate served as one replicate. For sorted subsets, roughly 200 ng of genomic DNA, equivalent to about 30,000 T cell genomes, went into each replicate PCR. Purified libraries were measured with a Qubit 3.0 fluorometer, size-checked on a Bioanalyzer 2100, and measured again with the KAPA Library Quantification kit. Every immunoSEQ 96-well plate was sequenced on a separate single-read 150-cycle Illumina NextSeq 550 flow cell. Turning to the authors' computational methods: Because only junctional sequences without quality scores were contained in the immunoSEQ output, filtering matching that applied to full-length reads could not be performed. Sequences were annotated with PyIR, a Python wrapper for IgBLAST v1.9, and V/J genes and CDR3 were assigned using IMGT germline references. Reads were removed for weak V/J assignments (E-value above 1e-6), missing CDR3, stop codons, out-of-frame junctions, or ambiguous translated residues. A V3J clonotype was defined by an identical inferred V gene, J gene, and CDR3 amino acid sequence. Percentage overlap between repertoires was calculated by dividing the number of shared unique clonotypes by the size of the smaller repertoire. RTK rarefaction, the Chao1 estimator, and Recon v2.1 estimates of unobserved clonotypes were used to assess repertoire richness. OLGA was used to compute generation probabilities for all TCRbeta clonotypes that the gDNA method yielded from a few donors. TCRdb provides this immuneACCESS table in a form limited to in-frame rearrangements. Some clones are lacking; in checked studies, under half of them reflect an unresolved V gene, and why the rest are absent is not known. The V and J calls and clone size were taken over from that table, and D and trimming were inferred from the DNA. The sample data list over 400,000 clones, and approximately 95% of these were observed just once. The top ten constitute 0.055% to 0.075% of the sample.

Of note for this clone: No antigen is known for it. Base qualities were left out, and no much larger clone turns up one base away.

The donors were healthy, HIV-negative adults with no recently reported acute infections or vaccinations. Every donor was a Caucasian adult residing in Nashville, Tennessee, USA. CD4+ T cells were enriched through magnetic negative selection, after which naive cells were positively selected on CD45RA and the remaining negative fraction served as the memory subset. Blood was obtained by leukapheresis, after which PBMCs were separated by Ficoll-Histopaque density gradient centrifugation and cryopreserved in liquid nitrogen vapor phase. Analytical flow cytometry was used to check the purity and quantity of each magnetically sorted T cell population. Genomic DNA was isolated from every sorted fraction and measured by UV absorbance on a Nanodrop 2000c. What the authors observed across the whole study: Around 5.4% of naive CD4, around 3.5% of naive CD8, around 2.3% of memory CD4, and 0.35% to 0.5% of memory CD8 clonotypes were shared across several donors. Based on pairwise subsampling, the degree of clonotype sharing among donors was expected to be affected by sequencing depth. Even with the large sequencing depth, rarefaction of the sorted-subset datasets indicated that sequencing was incomplete. Compared with non-shared clonotypes, clonotypes shared by all four sorted-subset donors had higher generation probabilities. Because the study included only a small number of donors, the genetic and exposure-history diversity represented was limited. Larger estimated clonotype richness was generally found for naive subsets than for memory subsets. Sampling was limited to blood, and TCR repertoires in tissue likely differ from TCR repertoires in blood.

V loses 6 bases of germline sequence and J loses 0 bases, and the interval between the two ends is 14 bases. Including cysteine and phenylalanine, the CDR3 has 15 amino acids. CDR3 DNA is the only sequence kept; it has 45 bases, read in frame from the first base. The germline V gene yields SGHVS for CDR1 and FQNEAQ for CDR2. The chain is made from TRBV7-8 and TRBJ1-1; the D gene is unclear. The clonotype was recovered from a woman in her 30s in good health. The sample comprised naive CD4+ T cells sorted from blood. According to the study, the label for this sample's cell subset or site signals: CD45RA+ positively selected. CDR3 region: CASSAGNTMNTEAFF. The DNA sequence reads TGTGCCAGCAGTGCGGGGAACACCATGAACACTGAAGCTTTCTTT.